The following is a TCR beta chain sequence with its context. A single count supports this clone. Its antigen is currently not known. No base-level quality is on record; no much larger clone is a single base apart. The cohort was made up of around 720 healthy bone marrow donors. At the time of sampling, all cohort members were nominally healthy, though unrecorded immune exposures were likely present. The donor was CMV seronegative and belonged to the group of around 400 seronegative cohort members. A peripheral blood sample was collected from each donor, and TCR beta sequencing was performed on peripheral blood mononuclear cells. Genomic DNA was extracted from the blood cell samples with the Qiagen DNeasy Blood Extraction Kit. V ends up 1 base short and J 4 bases short, with an unmatched junction base count of 7. From cysteine to phenylalanine, the CDR3 is 16 amino acids long. Only CDR3 DNA is held: 48 bases, read in frame from base 1. The germline V gene specifies MDHEN as CDR1 and SYDVKM as CDR2.

This entry comes from a study of cytomegalovirus exposure and HLA in healthy donors (dated by TCRdb to the late 2010s). Background for the entire study: An earlier analysis of 587 of the donors reported 250 to 350 Gb of sequence data and around 100 million unique TCR beta sequences obtained from around 170 million T cells. To study patterns of TCR occurrence, a later analysis re-analyzed previously published TCR beta repertoires from several hundred donors and added high-resolution HLA genotyping. A later genetic analysis used genome-wide SNP genotypes for about 60% of the roughly 700 donors, treating that subset as a discovery cohort. To predict cytomegalovirus infection status, the study brought together high-throughput TCR immunosequencing, statistical association of individual TCRs with disease status, and machine learning. All discovery cohort repertoires had been generated on a single sequencing platform. An earlier analysis of 587 of the donors used high-throughput TCR beta sequencing to judge whether each TCR beta V gene segment behaved as functional or pseudogenic. Among about 400 genotyped donors of the cohort, an average of roughly 230,000 unique TCR beta nucleotide sequences was sequenced per donor, of which approximately 19% were non-productive. The number of typed donors differed by locus: 629-630 for A, B, C, DRB1 and DQB1; some 540 for DQA1; around 610 for DPA1; and some 450 for DPB1. Among the roughly 400 genotyped donors, around 81% belonged to the genetic ancestry cluster associated with self-reported Caucasian donors. An early release covering approximately 600 HLA-typed donors comprised approximately 290 gigabases of sequencing data and approximately 80 million unique TCR sequences. Class I and class II HLA loci were covered by the typing at four-digit resolution. The study aimed to test whether cataloging public T cell receptors could reveal signatures of past pathogen exposure. Because of strong linkage in the cohort, roughly five DR-DQ haplotypes were treated as single units for association and clustering. The later analysis used no new phenotypic data to find candidate immune exposures, relying instead on TCR beta sequences and their occurrence across donors. Along with the approximately 620-subject first cohort, a separate validation cohort of over a hundred different subjects was used. Alongside the repertoire data, information on donor age, sex, ethnicity and CMV serostatus was compiled. Using immunosequencing, the study profiled T cell repertoires from fewer than 850 subjects and related those repertoires to cytomegalovirus serostatus.

The library was built by means of the immunoSEQ multiplex PCR assay. A mixture of 60 forward primers for TCR Vbeta segments and 13 reverse primers for TCR Jbeta segments was used in the multiplex PCR. The CDR3 region of rearranged TCR beta genes was amplified from genomic DNA with a multiplex PCR assay. On the Illumina HiSeq System, the amplified TCR beta libraries were sequenced as 87-base-pair reads. Per the authors' processing: A later analysis counted about 80 million unique TCR beta chains across the 550 to 700 repertoires, and about 10 million of these chains were shared by at least two donors. A nearest-neighbor algorithm error-corrected the raw reads and collapsed the reads into unique sequences, merging closely related sequences to remove PCR and sequencing errors. CDR3 sequences were aligned to IMGT reference sequences to assign V, D and J gene segments. For a sequence to be retained, a match of at least six nucleotides was required to both a V gene segment and a J gene segment. A rearrangement counted as productive if the CDR3 had no stop codons and remained in frame with V and J, and every other rearrangement counted as non-productive. Following IMGT convention, CDR3 was defined as the stretch from the second conserved V-encoded cysteine to the conserved J-encoded phenylalanine. Sequences without an unambiguous match to a single V gene segment were excluded from the earlier analysis of several hundred of the donors. An earlier analysis of 587 of the donors called V segments functional above 56.7% productive rearrangements and segregating when the between-donor standard deviation exceeded 5%. A statistical classification framework was developed to diagnose cytomegalovirus status using the catalog of TCR beta chain sequences. In a later analysis, TCR nucleotide sequences were compared against IMGT/GENE-DB human TR gene sequences so that V and J genes could be assigned. Using the TCRdist pipeline, a later analysis assigned CDR3 sequences along with most-parsimonious VDJ recombination scenarios. A later analysis defined each TCR beta chain by its CDR3 amino acid sequence plus V-gene family, and excluded reads lacking a unique V-gene family. As a way to deal with suspected cross-contamination and a sequencing artifact, a later analysis dropped roughly 600 nucleotide sequences that were highly shared and had low generation probability. A later analysis calculated a clonal expansion index for each public chain from normalized within-repertoire ranks of inferred template counts. In a later analysis, generation probabilities were computed with a VDJ recombination model fitted to out-of-frame rearrangements, and the resulting probabilities were checked against IGoR. A later analysis scored TCR-TCR, TCR-HLA and TCR-CMV co-occurrence with hypergeometric tests, applying a repertoire-size bias correction to TCR pairs. False discovery rates were estimated in a later analysis by permuting HLA or CMV assignments 20 times. In a later analysis, co-occurring TCRs were grouped using DBSCAN, with TCRdist sequence similarity added in when clustering inside HLA-allele-positive subsets. Repertoires with fewer than 30,000 or more than 120,000 public chains, plus five repertoires with anomalous nucleotide sharing, were excluded from co-occurrence clustering. Entries here come from immuneACCESS through TCRdb and include only in-frame sequences with V and J called. Some clones fail to appear in such tables; in the studies checked, an unresolved V gene covers under half of the shortfall, and the cause of the remainder is unknown. Clonal size and the V and J genes are those of that table, whereas D and trimming came from the DNA. A total of under 200,000 clones appear in this sample, 80% to 85% of them only once. Together, the top ten hold about 1.8% of the sample.

Summary of the overall study and its limitations: A later genetic analysis associated a missense DCLRE1C variant with V-gene and J-gene trimming of TCR beta chains, and an independent cohort replicated the association. Most TCR sequences were observed very rarely across donors, whereas some public TCRs were present in many individuals. The study listed 150 to 200 TCR beta chains as associated with cytomegalovirus. CMV serostatus was the only immune exposure information available for the cohort. Most CMV-associated TCR beta chains appeared to be HLA-restricted in a later analysis, and the HLA associations seemed to be driven largely by CMV exposure. A further reported finding was that TCR beta sequences accurately predicted the HLA-A and HLA-B alleles for most subjects in the first cohort. In vitro tests confirmed that a few of the cytomegalovirus-associated TCR beta chains recognize cytomegalovirus antigens. Broadly in line with IMGT annotations, most TCR beta V segments showed up in productive rearrangements about 87% or about 30% of the time in an earlier analysis of 450 to 750 of the donors. The authors suggested that the approach could potentially be extended to other disease states and immunological phenotypes. In a later analysis, HLA-associated TCR beta chains showed more clonal expansion and lower generation probabilities than non-associated chains that were equally common. The cohort was sequenced for TCR beta chains only, and without alpha or paired-chain data the features that could be detected were limited. Assigning TCR associations to individual alleles was difficult when HLA alleles, especially DR and DQ, strongly co-occurred. In both the original and validation cohorts, the classifier was reported to diagnose cytomegalovirus status with high specificity and sensitivity. Because counts were too low, about 15 rarely observed V segments, including chromosome 9 orphons, were left out of the earlier analysis of some 600 of the donors. In a later analysis, 15,000 to 20,000 TCR beta sequences were associated with specific HLA alleles at a false discovery rate of 0.05. Because the 87-base-pair reads could not distinguish some IMGT-functional V segments, including TRBV6-2 and TRBV6-3, those segments were excluded. A later analysis found that TCR association rates varied across HLA loci, with DRB1 alleles showing the most associated TCRs and HLA-C alleles the fewest. Because HLA typing was missing for some donors at each locus, association tests included only the typed subset. In a later genetic analysis, fewer N-insertions in productive TCRs were reported among donors in an Asian-associated ancestry cluster than the approximately 630-donor mean. The presence/absence analyses assumed that sequencing depth was roughly uniform across donors, and that assumption may not be true. In a later analysis, several top co-occurrence clusters were reported to appear linked to parvovirus B19, influenza, CMV and Epstein-Barr virus. The sequencing pipeline was judged likely to have produced a cluster of highly shared sequence variants as a technical artifact. Linkage disequilibrium might explain the correlated functional status among segregating V segments, but an unknown experimental factor could not be ruled out.

Sequenced material: PBMCs. The source of this sequence is a woman aged 18 to 35 in good health and CMV-seronegative. The chain couples TRBV28 to TRBJ1-2; a stretch of 9 junction bases matches TRBD1. At the DNA level, the sequence is TGTGCCAGCAGTTTATCCGGGACAGGGCCGATCTATGGCTACACCTTC. Translation gives CASSLSGTGPIYGYTF.